These T cell receptor beta chains were read from a single sample in a study of CD8 T cells in ankylosing spondylitis. TCRdb re-derived calls from the 5' RACE reads in MiXCR, one entry per CDR3 protein. The sample shows approximately 540,000 distinct CDR3 sequences, roughly an eighth of them seen only once. Sample: blood, either unsorted or a sorted T cell fraction (not recorded which). These receptors originate from a male donor with ankylosing spondylitis. CDR3s include the opening cysteine and the closing phenylalanine or tryptophan. The D gene is left open where the match is weak. Clone size is not always given. Where it is, it says once, few, many or a class for expanded clones.

v_call	j_call	clone_size	d_call	cdr3_nt	cdr3_aa
TRBV5-1	TRBJ1-4	few	.	TGCGCCAGCAGCTTGGCGGGGGGGGATGAAAAACTGTTTTTT	CASSLAGGDEKLFF
TRBV12-3/TRBV12-4	TRBJ2-5	many	.	TGTGCCAGCAGTTTCAGTGGAACCCAGTACTTC	CASSFSGTQYF
TRBV20-1	TRBJ2-5	.	.	TGCAGTGCTAGAGATCGGAACGTTCTACTAACGGGGGAGACCCAGTACTTC	CSARDRNVLLTGETQYF
TRBV12-3/TRBV12-4	TRBJ2-2	many	.	TGTGCCAGCAGTCGGGACCAGGGAAACACCGGGGAGCTGTTTTTT	CASSRDQGNTGELFF
TRBV20-1	TRBJ2-7	many	.	TGCAGTGCTAGTTCAAGCGGTCGGGGCGAGCAGTACTTC	CSASSSGRGEQYF
TRBV6-1	TRBJ2-3	few	TRBD2	TGTGCCAGCTCTAGCGGAGCTAGCACAGATACGCAGTATTTT	CASSSGASTDTQYF
TRBV5-1	TRBJ2-1	few	TRBD1	TGCGCCAGCAGTTTATACCGGGACAGGTACAATGAGCAGTTCTTC	CASSLYRDRYNEQFF
TRBV12-3/TRBV12-4	TRBJ1-1	many	TRBD1	TGTGCCAGCAGTTTAAGAGGACAGGGGGCGTGGACTGAAGCTTTCTTT	CASSLRGQGAWTEAFF
TRBV10-3	TRBJ2-3	.	TRBD2	TGTGCCATCAGTGAGGGGGCTAGCGGGAGACGGGCAGATACGCAGTATTTT	CAISEGASGRRADTQYF
TRBV20-1	TRBJ2-7	few	TRBD2	TGCAGTGCCCTGGGACTAGCGGGGGACTACGAGCAGTACTTC	CSALGLAGDYEQYF
TRBV2	TRBJ2-5	many	.	TGTGCCAGCAAACGGGGGTCCCAAGAGACCCAGTACTTC	CASKRGSQETQYF
TRBV12-3/TRBV12-4	TRBJ2-1	many	.	TGTGCCAGCAGTTTCAGGGAGTCCTACAATGAGCAGTTCTTC	CASSFRESYNEQFF
TRBV29-1	TRBJ2-2	many	.	TGCAGCGTTGTTTTTCCACCGAACACCGGGGAGCTGTTTTTT	CSVVFPPNTGELFF
TRBV29-1	TRBJ2-3	.	.	TGCAGCGTTGAAGATAGGATCCGGGTCGCCACAGATACGCAGTATTTT	CSVEDRIRVATDTQYF
TRBV7-9	TRBJ2-1	.	TRBD2	TGTGCCAGCAGACCACCCCTAGCGGGAGTAGGCAATGAGCAGTTCTTC	CASRPPLAGVGNEQFF
TRBV18	TRBJ2-3	.	.	TGTGCCAGCTCACCTTCAAGCTCCGGGTGGGTGGCAGATACGCAGTATTTT	CASSPSSSGWVADTQYF
TRBV12-3/TRBV12-4	TRBJ2-1	few	TRBD2	TGTGCCAGCAGTCCAGAACTGGGACTATACGATGAGCAGTTCTTC	CASSPELGLYDEQFF
TRBV7-2	TRBJ2-1	few	TRBD2	TGTGCCAGCAGCCCAGGACTAGCGGAGTATGAGCAGTTCTTC	CASSPGLAEYEQFF
TRBV29-1	TRBJ2-7	few	.	TGCAGCGTACGACTAGGGGTTTACGAGCAGTACTTC	CSVRLGVYEQYF
TRBV15	TRBJ2-3	.	.	TGTGCCACCAGCAGAGATGTAGCACGAGGGGCGGATACGCAGTATTTT	CATSRDVARGADTQYF
TRBV6-2/TRBV6-3	TRBJ2-1	few	TRBD2	TGTGCCAGCAGACCCCGACCCGGACTAGAGTACAATGAGCAGTTCTTC	CASRPRPGLEYNEQFF
TRBV5-1	TRBJ2-2	few	TRBD1	TGCGCCAGCGGTCAGACAGGGGGGTACACCGGGGAGCTGTTTTTT	CASGQTGGYTGELFF
TRBV5-1	TRBJ2-3	many	TRBD2	TGCGCCAGCAGCTTGCCCCGACTAGCGGGGACAGATACGCAGTATTTT	CASSLPRLAGTDTQYF
TRBV24-1	TRBJ2-1	many	TRBD2	TGTGCCACCAGTGACACGGGACTAGCGGGAACCTATCATGAGCAGTTCTTC	CATSDTGLAGTYHEQFF
TRBV12-3/TRBV12-4	TRBJ2-7	many	.	TGTGCCAGCACCCTCTCGAATTTCTACGAGCAGTACTTC	CASTLSNFYEQYF
TRBV5-1	TRBJ2-2	many	TRBD1	TGCGCCAGCAGCTTTCGGGGTGGACAGGGGAACACCGGGGAGCTGTTTTTT	CASSFRGGQGNTGELFF
TRBV7-9	TRBJ2-3	few	TRBD1	TGTGCCAGCAAGAGAGCGACAGGGAGTGGCTCAGATACGCAGTATTTT	CASKRATGSGSDTQYF
TRBV5-1	TRBJ1-2	.	.	TGCGCCAGCAGCACATCCGACCCGGGCGCGAATGGCTACACCTTC	CASSTSDPGANGYTF
TRBV6-2/TRBV6-3	TRBJ2-1	few	.	TGTGCCAGCAGACCCCCGAGCGGGAATGAGCAGTTCTTC	CASRPPSGNEQFF
TRBV7-6	TRBJ2-1	.	TRBD2	TGTGCCAGCAGCCCCGCCTCGGTCGGCGGGGGCTACAATGAGCAGTTCTTC	CASSPASVGGGYNEQFF
TRBV5-1	TRBJ2-7	many	.	TGCGCCAGCAGCTTGGGTACAGGGACGGGCTACGAGCAGTACTTC	CASSLGTGTGYEQYF
TRBV7-2	TRBJ2-5	.	.	TGTGCCAGCAGCTTAGTTGGGGGGATTAGGGAGACCCAGTACTTC	CASSLVGGIRETQYF
TRBV5-1	TRBJ2-7	many	TRBD2	TGCGCCAGCAGCTTGGGGACTAGCGGCTCCTACGAGCAGTACTTC	CASSLGTSGSYEQYF
TRBV7-2	TRBJ1-2	.	TRBD1	TGTGCCAGCAGCTCGGGGACAGGGTCAGGAAACTATGGCTACACCTTC	CASSSGTGSGNYGYTF
TRBV20-1	TRBJ1-1	once	TRBD1	TGCAGTGCTTATAAACCGGGACAGCAATTCACTGAAGCTTTCTTT	CSAYKPGQQFTEAFF
TRBV20-1	TRBJ2-5	.	TRBD2	TGCAGTGCTAGAGCGGGAGGACCGCAAGAGACCCAGTACTTC	CSARAGGPQETQYF
TRBV7-2	TRBJ1-3	few	.	TGTGCCAGCAGCTTCGGACCCTCTGGAAACACCATATATTTT	CASSFGPSGNTIYF
TRBV29-1	TRBJ2-7	many	.	TGCAGCGTGGCTCGGGACTACGAGCAGTACTTC	CSVARDYEQYF
TRBV5-1	TRBJ2-5	few	.	TGCGCCAGCAGCTTCACGGGAGAGACCCAGTACTTC	CASSFTGETQYF
TRBV11-2	TRBJ2-2	.	.	TGTGCCAGCAGCCCGAGAGTTGGATCCGGGGAGCTGTTTTTT	CASSPRVGSGELFF
TRBV5-1	TRBJ2-2	.	TRBD2	TGCGCCAGCAGCTTGACGGCGGGAGTCGGCACCGGGGAGCTGTTTTTT	CASSLTAGVGTGELFF
TRBV5-1	TRBJ2-3	few	TRBD2	TGCGCCAGCAGCAGCGGGACTAGCGAGAGCACAGATACGCAGTATTTT	CASSSGTSESTDTQYF
TRBV5-1	TRBJ1-4	.	TRBD1	TGCGCCAGCAGCCCCGGACAGGGGATTAATGAAAAACTGTTTTTT	CASSPGQGINEKLFF
TRBV5-1	TRBJ1-5	many	.	TGCGCCAGCAGCTTGGGAAGTGGCAGCGGCAATCAGCCCCAGCATTTT	CASSLGSGSGNQPQHF
TRBV29-1	TRBJ1-1	few	TRBD1	TGCAGCGTCGACAGGGGGCTGAACACTGAAGCTTTCTTT	CSVDRGLNTEAFF
TRBV11-2	TRBJ1-2	few	.	TGTGCCAGCAGTAATACCGACAGTTTTGTGGGCTACACCTTC	CASSNTDSFVGYTF
TRBV4-2	TRBJ2-7	.	TRBD1	TGTGCCAGCAGCCAAGCCTCCGGGACAGGTTTTGGACGCCCCTACGAGCAGTACTTC	CASSQASGTGFGRPYEQYF
TRBV20-1	TRBJ2-5	.	.	TGCAGTGCGAGTACGAAAAAGGAGACCCAGTACTTC	CSASTKKETQYF